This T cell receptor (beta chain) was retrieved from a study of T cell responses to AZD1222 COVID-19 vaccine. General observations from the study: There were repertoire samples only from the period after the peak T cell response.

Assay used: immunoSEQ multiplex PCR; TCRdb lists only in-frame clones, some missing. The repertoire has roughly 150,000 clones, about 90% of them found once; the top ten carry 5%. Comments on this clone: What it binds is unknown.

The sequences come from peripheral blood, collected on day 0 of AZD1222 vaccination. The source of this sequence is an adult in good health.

Here the CDR3 reads CASSLGSGVRADTQYF. DNA of the CDR3: TGTGCCAGCAGCTTAGGAAGTGGAGTTCGAGCAGATACGCAGTATTTT. The rearrangement links TRBV7-2 to TRBJ2-3; D call uncertain. CDR1 and CDR2 from the germline V gene are SGHTA and FQGNSA. Between the trimmed V and J ends, which lost 1 base and 4 bases, there was a span of 15 bases. This CDR3 is 16 amino acids long.